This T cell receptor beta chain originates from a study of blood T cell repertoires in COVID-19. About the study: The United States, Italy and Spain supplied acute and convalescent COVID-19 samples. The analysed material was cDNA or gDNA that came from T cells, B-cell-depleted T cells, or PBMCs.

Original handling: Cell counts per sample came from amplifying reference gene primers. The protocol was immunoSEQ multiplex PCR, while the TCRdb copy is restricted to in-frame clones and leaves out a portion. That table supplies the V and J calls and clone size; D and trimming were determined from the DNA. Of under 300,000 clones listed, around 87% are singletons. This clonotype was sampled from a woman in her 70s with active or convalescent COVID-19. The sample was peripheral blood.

This chain's CDR3 is CASSLQGETQYF. The CDR3 DNA follows: TGTGCCAGCAGCTTGCAGGGAGAGACCCAGTACTTC. This chain links TRBV5-6 with TRBJ2-5, with a weak D call TRBD1 (5 bases). The V end lost 1 base, the J end lost 4 bases, and 5 bases lay between the germline ends. The CDR3 spans 12 residues. Looked up from germline, CDR1 is SGHDT and CDR2 is YYEEEE. The full variable domain, rest sourced from reference TRBV5-6 and TRBJ2-5, is DAGVTQSPTHLIKTRGQQVTLRCSPKSGHDTVSWYQQALGQGPQFIFQYYEEEERQRGNFPDRFSGHQFPNYSSELNVNALLLGDSALYLCASSLQGETQYFGPGTRLLVL.